These 8 T cell receptor beta chains were sequenced from one sample in a study of blood T cells in healthy people across ages. The authors ran a second PCR of about 6 to 11 cycles using a sample-barcoded 5' primer and a J-beta primer mix. TCRdb called the 5' RACE reads again in MiXCR, with one record for every CDR3 protein. The top ten hold around 9.6% of the sample, which has about 840,000 distinct CDR3 sequences, almost 30% seen once. These data were also filed under a second study, of T cells of mothers and their children.

The sample was blood. These receptors were collected from a woman aged 40 to 49 in good health.

In nucleotides, the CDR3 is TGTGCCAGCACCACAACAGGACACCTGATCAGCAATCAGCCCCAGCATTTT. Its translation: CASTTTGHLISNQPQHF. V is TRBV28 and J is TRBJ1-5, with D possibly being TRBD1 (5 bases). Trimming removed 7 bases from V and 1 base from J, with 20 bases in between. Per the germline V gene, CDR1 is MDHEN and CDR2 is SYDVKM. The CDR3 is 17 residues long. The variable domain in full, completed from reference TRBV28 and TRBJ1-5, reads DVKVTQSSRYLVKRTGEKVFLECVQDMDHENMFWYRQDPGLGLRLIYFSYDVKMKEKGDIPEGYSVSREKKERFSLILESASTNQTSMYLCASTTTGHLISNQPQHFGDGTRLSIL.

A word on this clonotype: The junction departs from the called germline gene at one end, perhaps through a read error. CDR3 sequence reads: CASSGNGNYGYIF. CDR3 in DNA: TGTGCCAGCAGTGGGAACGGGAACTATGGCTACATCTTC. The rearrangement uses TRBV25-1 and TRBJ1-2; no reliable D call. The CDR3 extends over 13 amino acids. Germline V gene data show CDR1 as MGHDK and CDR2 as SYGVNS.

The gene calls are TRBV11-3 and TRBJ2-5; D uncertain. The CDR3 loop spans 14 amino acids. Germline CDR1 is SGHNT and CDR2 is YENEEA. Trimming cost V 1 base and J 2 bases, with 8 bases left between them. CDR3 sequence: CASSLGNGQETQYF. The CDR3 nucleotides read TGTGCCAGCAGCTTAGGGAACGGACAAGAGACCCAGTACTTC.

The V call is TRBV12-3 or TRBV12-4, the J call TRBJ1-1; D is undetermined. The V end lost 3 bases, the J end lost 8 bases, and 4 bases lay between the germline ends. CDR3 length equals 10 residues. The CDR3: CASSFTEAFF. CDR3 in DNA: TGTGCCAGCAGTTTTACCGAAGCTTTCTTT.

This clonotype was detected a few times. This chain connects TRBV7-6 to TRBJ1-1; perhaps TRBD1 as D (5 bases). The CDR3 totals 18 residues. Germline V gene sequence: CDR1 SGHVS, CDR2 FNYEAQ. V was cut by 0 bases and J by 1 base, with 18 bases left in between. The CDR3 region is CASSLADMGPGENTEAFF. In DNA, the CDR3 is TGTGCCAGCAGCTTAGCGGACATGGGCCCGGGGGAGAACACTGAAGCTTTCTTT.

A remark on this clonotype: Germline and junction disagree at one end, which may indicate a read error. V and J are TRBV11-2 and TRBJ1-6, with D possibly TRBD1 on 6 matching bases. Germline CDR1 and CDR2: SGHAT and FQNNGV. The CDR3 extends over 15 amino acids. The DNA of the CDR3 is TGTGCCAGCAGCTTAGAAACAGGGAGGAATTCACCCCCCCACTTT. Translation gives CASSLETGRNSPPHF.

This clonotype was seen a handful of times. The V and J genes are TRBV5-1 and TRBJ2-2; D call uncertain. The V end was cut by 0 bases, the J end by 6 bases, with 3 bases between. The CDR3 is made up of 12 amino acids. Germline V CDR1 and CDR2: SGHRS, YFSETQ. DNA for the CDR3: TGCGCCAGCAGCTTGGACGCCGGGGAGCTGTTTTTT. Its protein product is CASSLDAGELFF.

As for this clonotype: Just one base apart from a much larger clone, this may be a read error. This chain joins TRBV7-9 and TRBJ2-3; D may be TRBD2 (5 bases). CDR3 length: 15 residues. From germline, CDR1 is SEHNR and CDR2 FQNEAQ (reference sequence). V was clipped by 5 bases and J by 2 bases, with 14 bases between them. The CDR3 DNA sequence: TGTGCCAGCAGCCCAAGAGGGCACGACACAGATACGCAGTATTTT. Its translation is CASSPRGHDTDTQYF.